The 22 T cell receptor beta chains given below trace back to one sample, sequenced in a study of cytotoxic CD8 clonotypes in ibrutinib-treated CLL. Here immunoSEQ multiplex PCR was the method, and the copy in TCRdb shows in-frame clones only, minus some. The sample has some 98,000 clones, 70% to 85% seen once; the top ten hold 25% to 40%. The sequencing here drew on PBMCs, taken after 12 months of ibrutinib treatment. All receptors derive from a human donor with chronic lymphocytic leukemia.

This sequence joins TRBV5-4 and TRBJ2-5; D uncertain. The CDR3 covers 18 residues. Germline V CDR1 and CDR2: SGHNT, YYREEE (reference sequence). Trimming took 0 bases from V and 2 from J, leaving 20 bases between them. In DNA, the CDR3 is TGTGCCAGCAGCTTGGTTCTTCGGTCACACCTGGAACAAGAGACCCAGTACTTC. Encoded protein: CASSLVLRSHLEQETQYF.

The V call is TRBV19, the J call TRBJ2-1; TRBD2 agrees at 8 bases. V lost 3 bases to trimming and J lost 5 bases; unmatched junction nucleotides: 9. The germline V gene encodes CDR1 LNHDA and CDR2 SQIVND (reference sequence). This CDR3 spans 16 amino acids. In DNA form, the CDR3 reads TGTGCCAGTAGTATCCTCGCGGGGGGACTAAACAATGAGCAGTTCTTC. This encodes CASSILAGGLNNEQFF.

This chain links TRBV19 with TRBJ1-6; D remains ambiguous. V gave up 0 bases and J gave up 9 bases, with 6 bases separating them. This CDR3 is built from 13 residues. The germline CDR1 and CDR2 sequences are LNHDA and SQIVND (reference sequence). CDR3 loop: CASSIEEGSPLHF. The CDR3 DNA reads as TGTGCCAGTAGTATAGAGGAGGGTTCACCCCTCCACTTT.

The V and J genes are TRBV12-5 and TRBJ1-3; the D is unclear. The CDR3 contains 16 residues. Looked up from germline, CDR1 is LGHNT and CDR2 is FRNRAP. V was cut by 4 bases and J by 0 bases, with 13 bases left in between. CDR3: CASGSPPSFSGNTIYF. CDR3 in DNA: TGTGCTAGTGGTTCCCCCCCTTCCTTCTCTGGAAACACCATATATTTT.

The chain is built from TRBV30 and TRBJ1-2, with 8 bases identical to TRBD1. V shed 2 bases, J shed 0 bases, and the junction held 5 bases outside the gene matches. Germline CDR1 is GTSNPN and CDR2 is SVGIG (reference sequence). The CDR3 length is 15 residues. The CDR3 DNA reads TGTGCCTGGAGTCTTCAGGGGGCGCCTAACTATGGCTACACCTTC. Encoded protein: CAWSLQGAPNYGYTF.

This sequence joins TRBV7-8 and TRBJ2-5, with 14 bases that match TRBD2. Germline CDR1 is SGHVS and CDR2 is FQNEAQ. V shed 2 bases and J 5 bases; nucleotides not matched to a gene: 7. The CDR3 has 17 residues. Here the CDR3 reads CASSLKTTSGGAETQYF. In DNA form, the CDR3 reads TGTGCCAGCAGCTTAAAAACGACTAGCGGGGGGGCGGAGACCCAGTACTTC.

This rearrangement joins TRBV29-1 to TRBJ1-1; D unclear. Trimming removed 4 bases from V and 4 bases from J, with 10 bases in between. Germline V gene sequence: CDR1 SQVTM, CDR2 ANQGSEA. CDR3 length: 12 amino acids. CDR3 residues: CSVVEGGTEAFF. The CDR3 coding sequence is TGCAGCGTTGTCGAGGGAGGCACTGAAGCTTTCTTT.

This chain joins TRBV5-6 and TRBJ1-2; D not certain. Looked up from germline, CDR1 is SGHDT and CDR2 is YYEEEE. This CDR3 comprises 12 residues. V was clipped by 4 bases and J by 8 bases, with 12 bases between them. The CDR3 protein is CASSLGSGGYTF. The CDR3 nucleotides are TGTGCCAGCAGCCTTGGATCTGGGGGCTACACCTTC.

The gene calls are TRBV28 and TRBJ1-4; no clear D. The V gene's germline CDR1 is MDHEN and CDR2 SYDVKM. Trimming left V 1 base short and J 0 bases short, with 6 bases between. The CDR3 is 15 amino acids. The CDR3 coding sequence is TGTGCCAGCAGTTTATTGGGTGCAACTAATGAAAAACTGTTTTTT. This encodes CASSLLGATNEKLFF.

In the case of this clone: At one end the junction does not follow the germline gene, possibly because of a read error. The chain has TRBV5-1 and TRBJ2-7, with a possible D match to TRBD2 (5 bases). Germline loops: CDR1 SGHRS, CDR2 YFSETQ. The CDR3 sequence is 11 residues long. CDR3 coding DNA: TGCGCCAGAGACTTGAGGGATCCCCTACCCTTC. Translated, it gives CARDLRDPLPF.

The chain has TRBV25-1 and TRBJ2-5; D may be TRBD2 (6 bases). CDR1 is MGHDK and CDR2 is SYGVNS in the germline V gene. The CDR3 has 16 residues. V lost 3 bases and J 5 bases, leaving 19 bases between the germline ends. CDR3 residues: CASSDGGRAGFETQYF. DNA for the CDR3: TGTGCCAGCAGTGATGGAGGGCGGGCAGGGTTTGAGACCCAGTACTTC. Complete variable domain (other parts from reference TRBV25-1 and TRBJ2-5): EADIYQTPRYLVIGTGKKITLECSQTMGHDKMYWYQQDPGMELHLIHYSYGVNSTEKGDLSSESTVSRIRTEHFPLTLESARPSHTSQYLCASSDGGRAGFETQYFGPGTRLLVL.

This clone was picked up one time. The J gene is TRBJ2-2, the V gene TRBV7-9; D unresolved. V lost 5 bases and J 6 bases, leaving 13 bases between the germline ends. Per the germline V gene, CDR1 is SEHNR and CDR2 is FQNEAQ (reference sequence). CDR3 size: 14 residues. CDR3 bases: TGTGCCAGCAGCCCCTACTTGGTGGCCGGGGAGCTGTTTTTT. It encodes CASSPYLVAGELFF.

For the CDR3, the DNA is TGTGCCACCCAAAAACAGGGGGCTAGCAATCAGCCCCAGCATTTT. Amino acids: CATQKQGASNQPQHF. The gene calls are TRBV2 and TRBJ1-5, with 9 bases lining up with TRBD1. After removal of 10 bases from V and 0 bases from J, the junction contained 7 bases not matched to a gene. Germline-derived CDR1 and CDR2 are SNHLY and FYNNEI. The CDR3 runs 15 residues.

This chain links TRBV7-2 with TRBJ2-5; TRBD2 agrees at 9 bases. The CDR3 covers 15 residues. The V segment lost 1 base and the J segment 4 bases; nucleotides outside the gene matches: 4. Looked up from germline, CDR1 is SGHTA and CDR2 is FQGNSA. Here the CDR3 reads CASSLDNSGGETQYF. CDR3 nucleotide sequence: TGTGCCAGCAGCTTAGATAATAGCGGGGGAGAGACCCAGTACTTC.

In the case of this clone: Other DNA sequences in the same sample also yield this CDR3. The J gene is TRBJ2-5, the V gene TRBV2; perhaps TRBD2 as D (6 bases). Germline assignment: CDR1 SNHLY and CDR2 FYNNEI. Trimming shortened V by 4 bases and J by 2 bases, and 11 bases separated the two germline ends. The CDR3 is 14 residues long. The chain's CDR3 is CASSGQGLQETQYF. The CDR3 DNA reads TGTGCCAGCAGTGGCCAGGGACTTCAAGAGACCCAGTACTTC.

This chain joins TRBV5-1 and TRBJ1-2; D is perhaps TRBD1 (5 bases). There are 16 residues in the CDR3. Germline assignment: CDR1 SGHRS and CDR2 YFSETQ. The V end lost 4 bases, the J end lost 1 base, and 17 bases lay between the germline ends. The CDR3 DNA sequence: TGCGCCAGCAGCACCGGGACTGAGGTGGGTAACTATGGCTACACCTTC. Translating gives CASSTGTEVGNYGYTF.

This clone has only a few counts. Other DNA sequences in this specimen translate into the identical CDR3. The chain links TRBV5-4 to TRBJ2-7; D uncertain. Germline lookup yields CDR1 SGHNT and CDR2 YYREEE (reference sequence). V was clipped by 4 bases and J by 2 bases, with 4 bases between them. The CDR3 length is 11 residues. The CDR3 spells CASSDTYEQYF. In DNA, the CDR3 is TGTGCCAGCAGCGATACCTACGAGCAGTACTTC.

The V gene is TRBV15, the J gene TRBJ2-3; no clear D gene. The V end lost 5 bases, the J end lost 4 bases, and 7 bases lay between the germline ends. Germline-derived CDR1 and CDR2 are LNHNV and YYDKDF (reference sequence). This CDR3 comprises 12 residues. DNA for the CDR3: TGTGCCACCAGCGGAAATTCAGATACGCAGTATTTT. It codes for CATSGNSDTQYF. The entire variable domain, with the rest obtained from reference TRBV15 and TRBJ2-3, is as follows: DAMVIQNPRYQVTQFGKPVTLSCSQTLNHNVMYWYQQKSSQAPKLLFHYYDKDFNNEADTPDNFQSRRPNTSFCFLDIRSPGLGDTAMYLCATSGNSDTQYFGPGTRLTVL.

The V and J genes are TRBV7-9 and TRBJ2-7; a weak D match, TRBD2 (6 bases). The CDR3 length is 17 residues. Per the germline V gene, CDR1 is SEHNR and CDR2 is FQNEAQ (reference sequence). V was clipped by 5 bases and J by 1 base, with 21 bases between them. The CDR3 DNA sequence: TGTGCCAGCAGCGTCCTAGGCGGCGGGACCCAATCCTACGAGCAGTACTTC. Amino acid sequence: CASSVLGGGTQSYEQYF.

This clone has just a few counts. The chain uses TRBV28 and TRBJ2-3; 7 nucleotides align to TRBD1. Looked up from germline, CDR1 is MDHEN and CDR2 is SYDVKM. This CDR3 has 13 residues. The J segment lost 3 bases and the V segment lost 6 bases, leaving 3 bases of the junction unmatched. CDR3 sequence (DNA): TGTGCCAGCAGGGAACAGGGGACAGATACGCAGTATTTT. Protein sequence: CASREQGTDTQYF.

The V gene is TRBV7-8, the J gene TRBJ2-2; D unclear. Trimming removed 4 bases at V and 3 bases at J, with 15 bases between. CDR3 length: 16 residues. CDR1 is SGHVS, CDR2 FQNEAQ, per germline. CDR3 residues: CASSSRPFSDTGELFF. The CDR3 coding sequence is TGTGCCAGCAGCTCTCGTCCCTTTTCGGACACCGGGGAGCTGTTTTTT.

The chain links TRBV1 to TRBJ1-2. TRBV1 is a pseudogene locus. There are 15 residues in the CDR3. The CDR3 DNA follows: TGCACCAGCAGCCCTCTAGTGCGAAAGACCTATGGCTACACCTTC. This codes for CTSSPLVRKTYGYTF.